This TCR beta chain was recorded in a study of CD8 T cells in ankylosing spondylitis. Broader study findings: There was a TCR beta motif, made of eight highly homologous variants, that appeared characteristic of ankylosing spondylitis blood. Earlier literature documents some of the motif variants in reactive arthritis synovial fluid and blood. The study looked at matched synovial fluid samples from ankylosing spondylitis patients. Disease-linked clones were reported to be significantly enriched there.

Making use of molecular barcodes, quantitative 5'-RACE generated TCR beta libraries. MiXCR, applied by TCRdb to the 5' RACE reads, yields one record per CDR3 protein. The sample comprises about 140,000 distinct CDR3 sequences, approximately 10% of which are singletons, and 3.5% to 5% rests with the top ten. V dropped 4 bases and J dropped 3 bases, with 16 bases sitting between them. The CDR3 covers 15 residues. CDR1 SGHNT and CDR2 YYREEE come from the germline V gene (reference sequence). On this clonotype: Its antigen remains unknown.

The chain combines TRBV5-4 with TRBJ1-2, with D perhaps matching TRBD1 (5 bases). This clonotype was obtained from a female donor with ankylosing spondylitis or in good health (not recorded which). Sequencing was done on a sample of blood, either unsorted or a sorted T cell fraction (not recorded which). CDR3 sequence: CASSLGPGSHYGYTF. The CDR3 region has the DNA TGTGCCAGCAGCCTGGGACCCGGATCCCACTATGGCTACACCTTC.